A single sample gave rise to the 7 T cell receptor beta chains below, sequenced in a study of cytomegalovirus exposure and HLA in healthy donors. The data were produced by immunoSEQ multiplex PCR, yet TCRdb's version contains in-frame clones alone and is incomplete. The sample has a few hundred thousand clones; roughly 89% are singletons. Sequencing input: PBMCs. These receptors were obtained from a woman aged 18-35 years in good health and CMV-seronegative.

The chain joins TRBV7-2 to TRBJ2-3, with D unclear. Germline V CDR1 and CDR2: SGHTA, FQGNSA. The CDR3 is made up of 14 amino acids. Trimming took 8 bases from V and 2 from J, leaving 14 bases between them. Here the CDR3 reads CASRASRSTDTQYF. The DNA of the CDR3 is TGTGCCAGCCGAGCGTCGAGATCCACAGATACGCAGTATTTT.

This clone has at least ten counts. The chain has TRBV7-2 and TRBJ2-4; D perhaps matches TRBD2 (6 bases). Germline V lookup: CDR1 SGHTA, CDR2 FQGNSA. This CDR3 has 14 amino acids. Trimming stripped 1 base from V and 4 bases from J, with 8 bases between. The CDR3 bases are TGTGCCAGCAGCTTAGGCGGGACGAAAAACATTCAGTACTTC. It translates to CASSLGGTKNIQYF.

This chain links TRBV9 with TRBJ2-7; D is possibly TRBD1 (5 bases). The CDR3 loop spans 15 amino acids. In germline, CDR1 is SGDLS, CDR2 YYNGEE. V was pared by 3 bases and J by 3 bases, with 16 bases between. The CDR3: CASSEGVGALYEQYF. The CDR3 DNA is TGTGCCAGCAGCGAAGGGGTAGGGGCCCTCTACGAGCAGTACTTC.

The chain uses TRBV20-1 and TRBJ2-1, with 7 nucleotides matching TRBD2. CDR1 and CDR2 (germline): DFQATT, SNEGSKA (reference sequence). J gave up 14 bases and V 7 bases, and 11 bases lay outside the gene matches. The CDR3 covers 11 residues. The CDR3 coding sequence is TGCAGTGTGATCCGGGGGGTTCAGGAGTTCTTC. Its translation is CSVIRGVQEFF.

The gene calls are TRBV6-5 and TRBJ1-5, with TRBD1 matching 11 bases. V gave up 6 bases and J gave up 5 bases; unmatched junction bases: 6. CDR1 and CDR2 from the germline V gene are MNHEY and SVGAGI. There are 15 residues in the CDR3. The CDR3 reads CASSPSDRGHQPQHF. For the CDR3, the DNA is TGTGCCAGCAGCCCCTCGGACAGGGGGCATCAGCCCCAGCATTTT.

The J gene is TRBJ2-2, the V gene TRBV4-1; the match to TRBD1 covers 7 bases. Germline values: CDR1 MGHRA, CDR2 YSYEKL. The V and J ends lost 4 bases and 3 bases, in that order; junction bases with no gene match: 2. This CDR3 comprises 14 residues. The CDR3 reads CASSLTGDTGELFF. In DNA form, the CDR3 reads TGCGCCAGCAGCCTTACAGGGGACACCGGGGAGCTGTTTTTT.

V usage is TRBV6-6 and J usage is TRBJ1-3; TRBD1 matches 8 bases. This CDR3 spans 14 amino acids. The junction had 3 bases not matched to a gene; V was cut back by 8 bases and J by 0 bases. The germline gives CDR1 MNHNY, CDR2 SVGAGI (reference sequence). CDR3 protein: CASRTGGSGNTIYF. CDR3 in DNA: TGTGCCAGCCGCACAGGGGGCTCTGGAAACACCATATATTTT.